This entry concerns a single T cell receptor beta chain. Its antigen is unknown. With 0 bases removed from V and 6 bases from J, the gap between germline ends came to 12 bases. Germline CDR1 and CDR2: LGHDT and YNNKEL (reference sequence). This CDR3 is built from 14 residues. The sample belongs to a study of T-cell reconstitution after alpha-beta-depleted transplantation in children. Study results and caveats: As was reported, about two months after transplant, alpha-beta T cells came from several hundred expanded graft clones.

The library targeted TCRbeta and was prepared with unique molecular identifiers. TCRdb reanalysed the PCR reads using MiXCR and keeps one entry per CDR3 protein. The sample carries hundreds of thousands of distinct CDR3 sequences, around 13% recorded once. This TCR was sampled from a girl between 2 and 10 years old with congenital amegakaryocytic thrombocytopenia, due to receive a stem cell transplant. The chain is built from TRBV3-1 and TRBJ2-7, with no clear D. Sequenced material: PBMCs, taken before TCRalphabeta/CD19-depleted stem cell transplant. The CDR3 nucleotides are TGTGCCAGCAGCCAAGACCCCATAGCATCCGAGCAGTACTTC. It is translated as CASSQDPIASEQYF.